This entry features one T cell receptor (beta chain) sequence. Rearranged V-D-J TRB sequences were amplified with a mixed TRB-A/B primer pool. TCRdb independently ran MiXCR on the multiplex PCR reads; one entry per CDR3 protein. The table lists 10,000 to 13,000 distinct CDR3 sequences, more than 20% of them singletons. The sample belongs to a study of T cell repertoires in aging, cancer and after chemotherapy. The germline V and J ends were trimmed by 4 bases and 3 bases, with 12 bases remaining between them. There are 14 residues in the CDR3. Germline V gene sequence: CDR1 ENHRY, CDR2 SYGVKD. The template was genomic DNA from peripheral blood, not RNA.

The sequencing input was blood. The origin of this receptor is a human donor in good health. This chain links TRBV10-3 with TRBJ1-2; D not resolved. The CDR3 nucleotides read TGTGCCATCAGTGGTGCAGGAGAGTACTATGGCTACACCTTC. It is translated as CAISGAGEYYGYTF.